The source of this T cell receptor (beta chain) is a study of CD8 T cells in Susac syndrome. Random hexamers were used to reverse transcribe an amount of about 0.45 to 1 ug RNA. TCRdb reanalysed the immunoSEQ multiplex PCR reads using MiXCR and keeps one entry per CDR3 protein. The data show about 180,000 distinct CDR3 sequences, about 94% seen once. This clonotype was recorded once. Trimming removed 8 bases at V and 9 bases at J, with 17 bases between. The germline CDR1 and CDR2 sequences are MNHEY and SVGEGT. This CDR3 has 14 residues. The chain uses TRBV6-2 or TRBV6-3 and TRBJ1-6; the D gene is possibly TRBD1 (6 bases). The sequenced sample consisted of CD4+ T cells from PBMCs. This TCR was sampled from a human donor with multiple sclerosis. CDR3 in DNA: TGTGCCAGCCACCCGTCAGGGGTGAGTTCACCCCTCCACTTT. As protein: CASHPSGVSSPLHF.